This record looks at one T cell receptor beta chain sequence and its context. From RNA transcripts, TCR beta CDR3 regions were amplified. First-round RT-PCR targeting the TCR CDR3 was performed with the HTBI primer set. TCRdb re-derived calls from the multiplex PCR reads in MiXCR, one entry per CDR3 protein. Of around 300,000 distinct CDR3 sequences in the sample, around 20% are singletons; the top ten hold about 35%. These data originate in a study of T cells in Graves' hyperthyroidism and ophthalmopathy. Ophthalmopathy patients had moderate-to-severe active disease, CAS ≥3, NOSPECS ≥4, and disease duration under 3 months. V was clipped by 6 bases and J by 0 bases, with 12 bases between them. The CDR3 spans 15 residues.

This clonotype was obtained from a man aged 50 or older with Graves' ophthalmopathy. The specimen was blood. The V and J genes are TRBV12-3 or TRBV12-4 and TRBJ1-5; D unclear. CDR3 coding DNA: TGTGCCAGCAGCCTCGCGGCCAATAGCAATCAGCCCCAGCATTTT. Residues: CASSLAANSNQPQHF.